These 9 T cell receptor beta chains came from one sample sequenced in a study of somatic mutations in cytotoxic T cells in rheumatoid arthritis. Clones were read by immunoSEQ multiplex PCR, and TCRdb kept only the in-frame ones, dropping some. This table has some 17,000 clones, about 80% appearing once. Sequenced input: CD8+ T cells sorted from blood. Source of these receptors: an adult with rheumatoid arthritis.

This clone was observed a handful of times. The J gene is TRBJ2-7, the V gene TRBV27, with 9 bases matching TRBD1. Losses at the gene ends were 6 bases for V and 3 bases for J; bases not matched to a gene: 9. CDR1 MNHEY and CDR2 SMNVEV come from the germline V gene (reference sequence). The CDR3 spans 15 residues. CDR3 region: CASRLFGQGFYEQYF. The CDR3 nucleotides are TGTGCCAGCAGGCTCTTCGGACAGGGGTTCTACGAGCAGTACTTC.

The chain couples TRBV11-3 to TRBJ2-7; 12 bases agree with TRBD2. The V gene's germline CDR1 is SGHNT and CDR2 YENEEA. V was pared by 5 bases and J by 2 bases, with 4 bases of the junction left unmatched. The length of the CDR3 is 15 residues. In DNA, the CDR3 is TGTGCCAGCAGCGATCTAGCGGGAGGGACCTACGAGCAGTACTTC. It encodes CASSDLAGGTYEQYF.

This chain connects TRBV6-1 to TRBJ1-2; TRBD1 aligns across 9 bases. V dropped 7 bases and J dropped 4; count of bases not matched to a gene: 10. CDR3 length: 15 amino acids. In germline, CDR1 is MNHNS, CDR2 SASEGT. CDR3 protein: CASNLLQGAGYGYTF. The CDR3 region has the DNA TGTGCCAGCAACCTTTTACAGGGGGCGGGCTATGGCTACACCTTC.

This chain links TRBV5-6 with TRBJ2-7; TRBD1 matches at 9 bases. Germline assignment: CDR1 SGHDT and CDR2 YYEEEE. The V segment lost 7 bases and the J segment 3 bases; nucleotides outside the gene matches: 8. The CDR3 consists of 14 residues. CDR3 amino acids: CASATGTGNYEQYF. Written as DNA, the CDR3 is TGTGCCAGCGCTACCGGGACAGGGAACTACGAGCAGTACTTC.

V and J are TRBV9 and TRBJ2-1; 8 nucleotides align to TRBD2. V was clipped by 0 bases and J by 4 bases; unmatched bases: 6. Germline CDR1 is SGDLS and CDR2 is YYNGEE. The CDR3 consists of 16 residues. Written as DNA, the CDR3 is TGTGCCAGCAGCGTAGAGAGTGCTAGCGGGTACAATGAGCAGTTCTTC. Translation: CASSVESASGYNEQFF.

This chain links TRBV6-1 with TRBJ2-3, with D maybe TRBD1 (6 bases). The V gene's germline CDR1 is MNHNS and CDR2 SASEGT. This CDR3 comprises 16 residues. Trimming removed 0 bases from V and 0 bases from J, with 10 bases in between. The CDR3 nucleotides are TGTGCCAGCAGTGAAGCGTGGACAGCTAGCACAGATACGCAGTATTTT. Translating gives CASSEAWTASTDTQYF.

The sample holds one count of this clone. V gene TRBV10-1 combines with J gene TRBJ2-1; D not resolved. V was cut by 3 bases and J by 0 bases, with 6 bases left in between. The CDR3 has 14 residues. Germline CDR1 is WNHNN and CDR2 is SYGVQD (reference sequence). As DNA, the CDR3 is TGCGCCAGCAGTGACCTGGACTCCTACAATGAGCAGTTCTTC. Its translation is CASSDLDSYNEQFF.

The chain carries TRBV5-1 and TRBJ2-7; 11 positions agree with TRBD2. CDR1 is SGHRS, CDR2 YFSETQ, per germline. The junction had 19 bases not matched to a gene; V was cut back by 4 bases and J by 4 bases. The length of the CDR3 is 19 residues. CDR3 sequence reads: CASSAEGGGSLAGGYEQYF. In nucleotides, the CDR3 is TGCGCCAGCAGCGCAGAAGGAGGGGGATCGCTAGCGGGGGGTTACGAGCAGTACTTC.

The chain combines TRBV27 with TRBJ1-1; tentative D call: TRBD1 (5 bases). CDR1 MNHEY and CDR2 SMNVEV come from the germline V gene (reference sequence). The CDR3 loop spans 14 amino acids. V was trimmed by 0 bases and J by 7 bases, leaving 12 bases between them. The CDR3 bases are TGTGCCAGCAGTTTATCCTTCCAGGGCAATGAAGCTTTCTTT. Its protein product is CASSLSFQGNEAFF.